The 18 T cell receptor beta chains presented below share a single source sample, sequenced in a study of blood T cells in healthy people across ages. Next came a second PCR, run for about 6 to 11 cycles, which used a sample-barcoded 5' primer along with a J-beta primer mix. A single record per CDR3 protein comes from TCRdb applying MiXCR to the 5' RACE reads. The data show under 950,000 distinct CDR3 sequences, with over 20% seen just once and approximately 20% held by the top ten. The sequenced sample consisted of blood. Receptors originate from a man between 70 and 80 years old in good health.

This chain links TRBV3-1 with TRBJ1-5; D is undetermined. The CDR3 loop spans 13 amino acids. Germline V gives CDR1 LGHDT, CDR2 YNNKEL (reference sequence). V was clipped by 4 bases and J by 6 bases, with 10 bases between them. The CDR3 sequence: CASSPGWLQPQHF. The CDR3 DNA reads TGTGCCAGCAGCCCTGGGTGGCTTCAGCCCCAGCATTTT.

In nucleotides, the CDR3 is TGTGCCAGCAGCTTAAGGAGACTAGCGGGGTCCAAAAACATTCAGTACTTC. It codes for CASSLRRLAGSKNIQYF. The V call is TRBV7-9, the J call TRBJ2-4; 11 bases are a match to TRBD2. CDR1 SEHNR and CDR2 FQNEAQ come from the germline V gene (reference sequence). V lost 2 bases, J lost 2 bases, and 5 bases stayed unmatched. The CDR3 consists of 17 residues. Based on the CDR3 plus reference TRBV7-9 and TRBJ2-4, the full variable domain is DTGVSQNPRHKITKRGQNVTFRCDPISEHNRLYWYRQTLGQGPEFLTYFQNEAQLEKSRLLSDRFSAERPKGSFSTLEIQRTEQGDSAMYLCASSLRRLAGSKNIQYFGAGTRLSVL.

The chain is built from TRBV3-1 and TRBJ2-7, with 7 bases aligning to TRBD1. The trim removed 5 bases at V and 6 bases at J, leaving 7 bases unmatched. The CDR3 loop spans 13 amino acids. Per germline, CDR1 LGHDT and CDR2 YNNKEL (reference sequence). The DNA for the CDR3 is TGTGCCAGCAGCGCTCGACAGGGTGGCGAGCAGTACTTC. Translated, it gives CASSARQGGEQYF.

This clonotype appeared a few times. The chain employs TRBV11-2 and TRBJ2-1; the D is unclear. The J call may be faulty, since TRBJ2-7 better matches the DNA end. Germline CDR1 SGHAT, CDR2 FQNNGV. The CDR3 consists of 15 residues. This CDR3 is CASSFGIGPSYEQYF. CDR3 nucleotide sequence: TGTGCCAGCAGCTTCGGCATAGGCCCCAGCTACGAGCAGTACTTC.

CDR3 protein: CASSLSPGDTDTQYF. The CDR3, as DNA: TGTGCCAGCAGTTTATCCCCAGGGGACACAGATACGCAGTATTTT. The rearrangement uses TRBV28 and TRBJ2-3; possible D gene TRBD1, 6 bases. Germline V gene data show CDR1 as MDHEN and CDR2 as SYDVKM. The length of the CDR3 is 15 residues. V gave up 1 base and J gave up 2 bases, with 10 bases separating them.

This clonotype was seen only a few times. The rearrangement joins TRBV28 to TRBJ2-7; TRBD1 aligns across 7 bases. CDR1 MDHEN and CDR2 SYDVKM come from the germline V gene. Losses at the gene ends were 6 bases for V and 12 bases for J; bases not matched to a gene: 17. The CDR3 runs 14 residues. Here the CDR3 reads CASRRSLTGDPPYV. CDR3 in DNA: TGTGCCAGCAGGCGAAGCCTAACAGGGGATCCACCGTACGTC.

V is TRBV12-3 or TRBV12-4 and J is TRBJ2-5, with 8 bases matching TRBD2. The CDR3 has 15 amino acids. V trimming: 7 bases; J trimming: 2 bases; junction bases outside the gene matches: 9. CDR3 protein: CASTTAGGAQETQYF. The CDR3, as DNA: TGTGCCAGCACGACCGCGGGGGGCGCTCAAGAGACCCAGTACTTC.

The chain employs TRBV20-1 and TRBJ2-3, with 9 bases matching TRBD1. The CDR3 length is 15 residues. J lost 2 bases, V lost 0 bases, and 3 bases had no gene match. From germline, CDR1 is DFQATT and CDR2 SNEGSKA (reference sequence). CDR3 in amino acids: CSAREGTGYTDTQYF. DNA of the CDR3: TGCAGTGCTAGAGAAGGGACAGGGTACACAGATACGCAGTATTTT.

This clonotype was found a few times. The chain employs TRBV28 and TRBJ2-5; a weak D match, TRBD2 (7 bases). This CDR3 has 13 amino acids. V gave up 7 bases and J gave up 5 bases, with 14 bases separating them. The germline gives CDR1 MDHEN, CDR2 SYDVKM. The CDR3 nucleotides are TGTGCCAGCAAGGGGGGGGGCTTGGAGACCCAGTACTTC. Protein sequence: CASKGGGLETQYF.

This clonotype was picked up a small number of times. CDR3 amino acids: CSVGAGAEAFF. Written as DNA, the CDR3 is TGCAGCGTTGGAGCGGGGGCTGAAGCTTTCTTT. The J gene is TRBJ1-1, the V gene TRBV29-1; a possible D gene is TRBD1 (5 bases). This CDR3 has 11 amino acids. From germline, CDR1 is SQVTM and CDR2 ANQGSEA. Trimming removed 4 bases at V and 6 bases at J, with 9 bases between.

Points on this clonotype: Compared with germline, one end of the junction differs, possibly owing to a read error. The gene calls are TRBV27 and TRBJ1-2; no clear D. The CDR3 has 12 amino acids. Looked up from germline, CDR1 is MNHEY and CDR2 is SMNVEV (reference sequence). In nucleotides, the CDR3 is TGTGCCAGCAGCTCAGAAGACTATGGCTACGCCTTC. This codes for CASSSEDYGYAF.

This clonotype turned up a few times. The rearrangement joins TRBV7-9 to TRBJ1-3; a weak D match, TRBD1 (5 bases). Germline assignment: CDR1 SEHNR and CDR2 FQNEAQ (reference sequence). Trimming shortened V by 3 bases and J by 0 bases, and 15 bases separated the two germline ends. The length of the CDR3 is 17 residues. The CDR3 nucleotides are TGTGCCAGCAGCTTCGCCGGTGGGACCGACTCTGGAAACACCATATATTTT. Amino acids: CASSFAGGTDSGNTIYF.

A note on this clonotype: Relative to the germline gene, one junction end is altered; a read error may explain this. The V and J genes are TRBV15 and TRBJ2-1; unclear D gene. Germline CDR1 is LNHNV and CDR2 is YYDKDF (reference sequence). CDR3 size: 13 residues. The CDR3 reads CATSNTHRETQCF. The CDR3 DNA is TGTGCCACCAGCAATACGCACCGAGAGACCCAGTGCTTC.

This clonotype has only a few counts. The chain uses TRBV7-2 and TRBJ2-5; 10 bases align to TRBD2. The CDR3 contains 14 residues. The V gene end was trimmed by 5 bases and the J gene end by 5 bases; junction bases not matched to a gene: 5. The germline CDR1 and CDR2 sequences are SGHTA and FQGNSA. The CDR3: CASSATSGIETQYF. The CDR3, as DNA: TGTGCCAGCAGCGCCACTAGCGGGATTGAGACCCAGTACTTC.

V and J are TRBV7-6 and TRBJ2-1; D not certain. Germline loops: CDR1 SGHVS, CDR2 FNYEAQ. The CDR3 has 14 residues. Trimming took off 1 base at V and 9 bases at J, with 13 bases between the two ends. CDR3 coding DNA: TGTGCCAGCAGCTTAGGGCCCTCCCCTAGTGAGCAGTTCTTC. This translates into CASSLGPSPSEQFF.

This clonotype was counted a few times. Sequence at one end of the junction differs from germline and may be a read error. The rearrangement joins TRBV20-1 to TRBJ2-4, with a tentative D call TRBD1 (6 bases). This CDR3 contains 13 residues. Per the germline V gene, CDR1 is DFQATT and CDR2 is SNEGSKA (reference sequence). The CDR3 spells CSAGQSFKSIQYF. For the CDR3, the DNA is TGCAGTGCTGGACAGTCATTCAAAAGCATTCAGTACTTC.

This clonotype was seen a few times. CDR3 bases: TGTGCCACCAGTGTCGGGTCATCTGGGGCCAACGTCCTGACTTTC. Translation gives CATSVGSSGANVLTF. The chain uses TRBV24-1 and TRBJ2-6; D gene ambiguous. The V end lost 5 bases, the J end lost 1 base, and 8 bases lay between the germline ends. The CDR3 spans 15 residues. Germline V gene lookup returns CDR1 KGHDR and CDR2 SFDVKD.

This clonotype was picked up a small number of times. The chain joins TRBV20-1 to TRBJ1-1; no clear D gene. This CDR3 has 11 amino acids. The V end was cut by 4 bases, the J end by 3 bases, with 6 bases between. The germline V gene has CDR1 DFQATT and CDR2 SNEGSKA (reference sequence). The CDR3 bases are TGCAGTGCTACAACGTACACTGAAGCTTTCTTT. It specifies CSATTYTEAFF.